This passage covers 20 T cell receptor beta chains from one sample sequenced in a study of blood T cell repertoires in COVID-19. TCRdb's table, derived via immunoSEQ multiplex PCR, lists solely in-frame clones and lacks some. This sample yields under 450,000 clones, of which about 88% are seen a single time; roughly 1.5% belongs to the top ten. The material sequenced was peripheral blood. All receptors derive from a middle-aged woman with COVID-19, enrolled during active disease.

V and J are TRBV19 and TRBJ1-5; 7 bases agree with TRBD1. The CDR3 extends over 16 amino acids. V was pared by 5 bases and J by 0 bases, with 7 bases of the junction left unmatched. Germline V CDR1 and CDR2: LNHDA, SQIVND (reference sequence). The CDR3 DNA reads TGTGCCAGTAGTCTAAGGACAGGACATAGCAATCAGCCCCAGCATTTT. As protein: CASSLRTGHSNQPQHF.

This chain connects TRBV19 to TRBJ1-5; a possible D gene is TRBD1 (6 bases). This CDR3 is built from 16 residues. Trimming stripped 4 bases from V and 1 base from J, with 14 bases between. CDR1 and CDR2 from the germline V gene are LNHDA and SQIVND (reference sequence). The CDR3 DNA reads as TGTGCCAGTAGTAGAGGGGGACCCGTGAGCAATCAGCCCCAGCATTTT. It translates to CASSRGGPVSNQPQHF.

The chain has TRBV7-3 and TRBJ1-2, with D maybe TRBD1 (5 bases). The CDR3 extends over 12 amino acids. V lost 5 bases and J 13 bases, leaving 17 bases between the germline ends. Germline lookup yields CDR1 SGHTA and CDR2 FQGTGA. CDR3 loop: CASSHGGTPLTF. CDR3 DNA sequence: TGTGCCAGCAGCCATGGGGGGACCCCCCTCACCTTC.

This clone was observed a few times. The chain employs TRBV12-3 or TRBV12-4 and TRBJ1-1; the D gene is possibly TRBD1 (5 bases). This CDR3 comprises 13 residues. V was shortened by 6 bases and J by 11 bases, with 19 bases between the two germline ends. In nucleotides, the CDR3 is TGTGCCAGCAGGGTCTACGGGGGAAATGGGGCTTTCTTT. Translation gives CASRVYGGNGAFF.

The chain recombines TRBV5-6 with TRBJ2-5; D may be TRBD1 (5 bases). CDR3 length: 15 amino acids. Trimming shortened V by 4 bases and J by 4 bases, and 17 bases separated the two germline ends. CDR1 and CDR2 from the germline V gene are SGHDT and YYEEEE. CDR3 residues: CASSPGRVMIETQYF. The CDR3 DNA is TGTGCCAGCAGCCCCGGCAGGGTTATGATAGAGACCCAGTACTTC.

CDR3 loop: CASSLDGGRINSPLHF. The CDR3 coding sequence is TGTGCCAGCAGCTTAGATGGAGGACGGATTAATTCACCCCTCCACTTT. The chain joins TRBV7-2 to TRBJ1-6; D unclear. Trimming took off 1 base at V and 6 bases at J, with 13 bases between the two ends. The CDR3 has 16 residues. The germline gives CDR1 SGHTA, CDR2 FQGNSA.

V and J are TRBV18 and TRBJ1-4; D is ambiguous. Germline V gene lookup returns CDR1 KGHSH and CDR2 LQKENI. V shed 4 bases and J shed 5 bases, with 8 bases lying between them. The CDR3 loop spans 13 amino acids. The CDR3: CASSQDLNEKLFF. DNA of the CDR3: TGTGCCAGCTCACAGGACTTAAATGAAAAACTGTTTTTT.

This clone turned up a few times. This chain joins TRBV2 and TRBJ1-1; 7 bases are shared with TRBD1. Unmatched junction bases numbered 5, after V lost 9 bases and J lost 1 base. The CDR3 contains 13 residues. Germline lookup yields CDR1 SNHLY and CDR2 FYNNEI. DNA for the CDR3: TGTGCCAGTCTCCGGGACAGGAACACTGAAGCTTTCTTT. Encoded protein: CASLRDRNTEAFF. Variable domain in full (rest from reference TRBV2 and TRBJ1-1): EPEVTQTPSHQVTQMGQEVILRCVPISNHLYFYWYRQILGQKVEFLVSFYNNEISEKSEIFDDQFSVERPDGSNFTLKIRSTKLEDSAMYFCASLRDRNTEAFFGQGTRLTVV.

The chain couples TRBV7-3 to TRBJ2-3; the match to TRBD2 covers 8 bases. The CDR3 covers 15 residues. Per the germline V gene, CDR1 is SGHTA and CDR2 is FQGTGA. V shed 5 bases and J 2 bases; nucleotides not matched to a gene: 6. The CDR3 here is CASSNSGNPTDTQYF. The CDR3 DNA is TGTGCCAGCAGCAATAGCGGGAACCCCACAGATACGCAGTATTTT.

The CDR3 DNA reads TGTGCCAGCTCACCACGGCGGGGGGTCCAAGAGACCCAGTACTTC. It codes for CASSPRRGVQETQYF. V is TRBV18 and J is TRBJ2-5; 8 bases agree with TRBD2. The CDR3 contains 15 residues. V lost 1 base and J lost 1; bases outside the gene matches: 2. Looked up from germline, CDR1 is KGHSH and CDR2 is LQKENI.

The gene calls are TRBV4-1 and TRBJ1-3, with D uncertain. V dropped 3 bases and J dropped 4 bases, with 10 bases sitting between them. CDR1 MGHRA and CDR2 YSYEKL come from the germline V gene. The CDR3 is made up of 14 amino acids. The CDR3 region has the DNA TGCGCCAGCAGCCAGGGCGCGACGGGAAACACCATATATTTT. Its protein product is CASSQGATGNTIYF.

The chain recombines TRBV7-2 with TRBJ1-1; 8 bases fit TRBD1. The trim removed 5 bases at V and 4 bases at J, leaving 15 bases unmatched. This CDR3 has 17 amino acids. CDR1 is SGHTA, CDR2 FQGNSA, per germline. This CDR3 reads CASSHPPGQAGSTEAFF. The CDR3, as DNA: TGTGCCAGCAGCCACCCGCCGGGACAGGCGGGGAGCACTGAAGCTTTCTTT.

The rearrangement links TRBV27 to TRBJ2-1; TRBD2 matches at 10 bases. Unmatched junction bases numbered 11, after V lost 4 bases and J lost 5 bases. Germline V lookup: CDR1 MNHEY, CDR2 SMNVEV (reference sequence). This CDR3 spans 17 amino acids. CDR3: CASSSPEERGGNNEQFF. For the CDR3, the DNA is TGTGCCAGCAGTTCCCCGGAGGAGCGGGGGGGAAACAATGAGCAGTTCTTC.

The chain links TRBV15 to TRBJ2-1; unclear D gene. CDR1 is LNHNV, CDR2 YYDKDF, per germline (reference sequence). The CDR3 is 12 amino acids. Trimming took off 0 bases at V and 7 bases at J, with 4 bases between the two ends. DNA of the CDR3: TGTGCCACCAGCAGAGATTCAAATGAGCAGTTCTTC. It encodes CATSRDSNEQFF.

The chain uses TRBV7-2 and TRBJ2-1; TRBD2 agrees at 11 bases. V was pared by 2 bases and J by 4 bases, with 1 base of the junction left unmatched. The CDR3 has 15 residues. Germline CDR1 is SGHTA and CDR2 is FQGNSA. In nucleotides, the CDR3 is TGTGCCAGCAGCTTAATAGCGGGAGGGTACAATGAGCAGTTCTTC. This gives the protein CASSLIAGGYNEQFF.

The rearrangement links TRBV5-6 to TRBJ1-3, with TRBD1 as a possible D gene (6 bases). The CDR3 runs to 15 residues. V shed 2 bases and J shed 0 bases, with 9 bases lying between them. From germline, CDR1 is SGHDT and CDR2 YYEEEE. The CDR3 protein is CASSLGGFSGNTIYF. The CDR3 coding sequence is TGTGCCAGCAGCTTAGGGGGATTCTCTGGAAACACCATATATTTT. The full variable domain, with the rest looked up from reference TRBV5-6 and TRBJ1-3, is DAGVTQSPTHLIKTRGQQVTLRCSPKSGHDTVSWYQQALGQGPQFIFQYYEEEERQRGNFPDRFSGHQFPNYSSELNVNALLLGDSALYLCASSLGGFSGNTIYFGEGSWLTVV.

The chain links TRBV7-2 to TRBJ2-5; D gene uncertain. Trimming removed 10 bases from V and 2 bases from J, with 14 bases in between. There are 13 residues in the CDR3. Germline V gene lookup returns CDR1 SGHTA and CDR2 FQGNSA. The CDR3 loop is CATSRSQQETQYF. The DNA of the CDR3 is TGTGCCACATCAAGGAGTCAGCAAGAGACCCAGTACTTC. Combining the CDR3 with reference TRBV7-2 and TRBJ2-5 gives the whole variable domain GAGVSQSPSNKVTEKGKDVELRCDPISGHTALYWYRQSLGQGLEFLIYFQGNSAPDKSGLPSDRFSAERTGGSVSTLTIQRTQQEDSAVYLCATSRSQQETQYFGPGTRLLVL.

The chain couples TRBV6-5 to TRBJ1-2; the D gene is possibly TRBD1 (5 bases). Trimming removed 10 bases at V and 3 bases at J, with 15 bases between. Germline V lookup: CDR1 MNHEY, CDR2 SVGAGI. The CDR3 contains 13 residues. The CDR3 loop reads CATHWRGDYGYTF. In DNA, the CDR3 is TGTGCCACCCACTGGCGGGGCGACTATGGCTACACCTTC.

The V and J genes are TRBV7-3 and TRBJ1-1, with unresolved D. Germline CDR1 SGHTA, CDR2 FQGTGA. There are 17 residues in the CDR3. Trimming stripped 5 bases from V and 0 bases from J, with 19 bases between. DNA of the CDR3: TGTGCCAGCAGCCCGAGTCCGGTTAAAGTCATGAACACTGAAGCTTTCTTT. Amino acids: CASSPSPVKVMNTEAFF.

This clone was found once. The chain is built from TRBV18 and TRBJ1-2, with TRBD1 matching 9 bases. The CDR3 loop spans 16 amino acids. J was trimmed by 4 bases and V by 0 bases; bases with no gene match: 6. The germline V gene has CDR1 KGHSH and CDR2 LQKENI. The CDR3 loop is CASSPPDRGEGYGYTF. In DNA form, the CDR3 reads TGTGCCAGCTCACCACCAGACAGGGGGGAAGGCTATGGCTACACCTTC.